This TCR beta chain was captured in a study of blood T cell repertoires in COVID-19 (dated by TCRdb to 2019 to 2021). About the study as a whole: The collaborator samples originated in the United States, Italy and Spain and spanned the acute and convalescent phases of COVID-19. Where HLA class I and class II types were available, the types were taken from metadata supplied by the sample provider, not from assay-based typing. Subjects who had been exposed to COVID-19, were actively infected with it, or had recovered from it provided the deeply sampled blood TCRbeta repertoires that made up the dataset. The prospective study material was composed of cDNA or gDNA derived from T cells, B-cell-depleted T cells, or PBMCs. The repertoires were made available in a free public database intended to serve as a resource for research on the immune response to SARS-CoV-2. The samples were drawn from two sources: the first 160 participants of the ongoing ImmuneRACE study, and about 1,300 subjects contributed by 6 global collaborators. Nearly every sample came with metadata listing a de-identified subject ID, COVID-19 status, age in years and sex.

Collaborating institutions collected whole blood in K2EDTA tubes following their own protocols. For TCRbeta analysis, collaborators shipped samples in one of three forms: frozen whole blood, isolated PBMCs, or DNA extracted from either of those sample types. The investigation overall reported the following: The amount of clinical and demographic metadata varied by source and participant and was provided uncurated.

TCRbeta CDR3 regions were amplified from genomic DNA using the immunoSEQ Assay, a bias-controlled multiplex PCR. The authors' pipeline ran thus. The number of nucleated cells in each sample was estimated by amplification of reference gene primers within the assay. Sequence reads were collapsed and filtered to measure the absolute abundance of every unique TCRbeta CDR3 rearrangement. For each sample, productive Simpson clonality was calculated as the square root of Simpson's diversity index over productive rearrangements. TCRdb took this table from immuneACCESS and kept in-frame rearrangements with V and J called. Such tables lack part of the clones; where checked against another copy, unresolved V genes explain under half of the gap, and the rest is unexplained. That table is the source of V, J and clone size, and D and trimming were worked out from the DNA. This sample holds 55,000 to 85,000 clones; around 79% were observed only once. 22% of the sample goes to the ten largest clones.

The CDR3 runs 17 residues from the cysteine to the phenylalanine. Here the CDR3 DNA is all that survives: 51 bases in frame from base 1. The CDR1 and CDR2 encoded by the germline V gene (reference sequence) are DFQATT and SNEGSKA. V loses 3 bases at its end and J loses 5 bases; junction bases beyond the gene matches: 11. Regarding this clone: The clone's antigen remains unknown. One base away there is no much larger clone; base qualities are not given.

Sample: peripheral blood. This clonotype originated in a man aged 55 to 70 with acute or convalescent COVID-19. This chain joins TRBV20-1 to TRBJ2-1, and 12 bases in between align with TRBD2. The CDR3 region has the sequence CSASTLAGGGVHNEQFF. The DNA reads TGCAGTGCTAGTACCCTAGCGGGAGGGGGAGTCCACAATGAGCAGTTCTTC.